A selection of T cell receptor beta chains follows, all from one sample in a study of T cell repertoires in cytomegalovirus infection. One entry per CDR3 protein, called by TCRdb with MiXCR from the reads. The repertoire holds under 150,000 distinct CDR3 sequences, with roughly 8.2% as singletons. Sample: PBMCs. The origin of the receptors is a human donor in good health (CMV status not recorded). Some clones in this sample may be carry-over from other donors' samples. Each CDR3 is given with its conserved first and last residue. D genes are given only for firm matches. The listing skips clone size in some rows; elsewhere it reads once, few, many or a size class.

TRBV20-1	TRBD1	TRBJ1-6	.	TGCAGTGCCCAATCTCAACAGGGGTGGAATTCACCCCTCCACTTT	CSAQSQQGWNSPLHF
TRBV2	.	TRBJ2-7	many	TGTGCCAGCAGTCTCGCGACAAATTGGGGCGAGCAGTACTTC	CASSLATNWGEQYF
TRBV4-1	TRBD1	TRBJ2-7	.	TGCGCCAGCAGCCAAGATCGGGACAGTTACTACGAGCAGTACTTC	CASSQDRDSYYEQYF
TRBV5-1	TRBD1	TRBJ1-1	many	TGCGCCAGCAGCTTGGCCGGGACAGCGCTTAACACTGAAGCTTTCTTT	CASSLAGTALNTEAFF
TRBV19	.	TRBJ1-5	many	TGTGCCAGTAGTTCACAGGGTTGGCATCAGCCCCAGCATTTT	CASSSQGWHQPQHF
TRBV5-1	.	TRBJ1-1	many	TGCGCCAGCAGCCTGTTTGGGGGTGGCACTGAAGCTTTCTTT	CASSLFGGGTEAFF
TRBV5-6	.	TRBJ1-1	many	TGTGCCAGCAGCCCCCGGGGACCCACTGAAGCTTTCTTT	CASSPRGPTEAFF
TRBV7-9	TRBD1	TRBJ1-2	many	TGTGCCAGCGGAGGGGGCGGTGGCTACACCTTC	CASGGGGGYTF
TRBV11-1	.	TRBJ2-1	many	TGTGCCAGCAGCTTAAGAAACGGGGCCATCTCCTACAATGAGCAGTTCTTC	CASSLRNGAISYNEQFF
TRBV20-1	.	TRBJ2-4	few	TGCAGTGCTGAGGAGCGTACCAAAAACATTCAGTACTTC	CSAEERTKNIQYF
TRBV7-3	.	TRBJ2-5	many	TGTGCCAGCAGCCTCGGGACTCGGGGAGAGACCCAGTACTTC	CASSLGTRGETQYF
TRBV7-2	TRBD1	TRBJ2-6	medium-sized	TGTGCCAGCAGCTTAGACAGGGGGACTTTTGGGGCCAACGTCCTGACTTTC	CASSLDRGTFGANVLTF
TRBV7-2	TRBD2	TRBJ2-2	many	TGTGCCAGCAGCTGGAGCGGGGGACGGAACACCGGGGAGCTGTTTTTT	CASSWSGGRNTGELFF
TRBV7-9	.	TRBJ2-1	many	TGTGCCAGCAGCTTAGGGGGCAGGGAAAAGGGAAATGAGCAGTTCTTC	CASSLGGREKGNEQFF
TRBV7-7	.	TRBJ2-3	many	TGTGCCAGCAGCTTAGCCCTCGGGGGAGATACGCAGTATTTT	CASSLALGGDTQYF
TRBV6-1	.	TRBJ2-7	many	TGTGCCAGCAGTGAAGAGGACGAGCAGTACTTC	CASSEEDEQYF
TRBV29-1	.	TRBJ1-2	many	TGCAGCGCATCTTCGACAGCCCAATATGGCTACACCTTC	CSASSTAQYGYTF
TRBV20-1	TRBD2	TRBJ2-1	many	TGCAGTGCTAGAGGACTAGCGGGGGTTTACAATGAGCAGTTCTTC	CSARGLAGVYNEQFF
TRBV20-1	.	TRBJ2-3	many	TGCAGTGCTAGAGATCTGTTAACGCAGTATTTT	CSARDLLTQYF
TRBV7-8	.	TRBJ2-2	many	TGTGCCAGCAGGGGTGGTCACACCGGGGAGCTGTTTTTT	CASRGGHTGELFF